This TCR beta chain was found in a study of blood T cell repertoires in COVID-19. At the level of the study: Some COVID-19 samples were acute and others convalescent; all came from the United States, Italy and Spain. Sample material is recorded as cDNA or gDNA derived from T cells, B-cell-depleted T cells, or PBMCs.

This CDR3 contains 15 residues. Trimming took 2 bases from V and 2 from J, leaving 7 bases between them. Germline CDR1 MDHEN, CDR2 SYDVKM. Per the study methods: Researchers report that nucleated cell counts were estimated from reference gene primer amplification. Only in-frame clones appear in the TCRdb table, and some are missing; sequencing was by immunoSEQ multiplex PCR. V and J calls and clone size are as listed in that table; D and trimming were resolved from the DNA. Found here are fewer than 30,000 clones, over 85% of them singletons; the top ten hold about 7.3%. This chain links TRBV28 with TRBJ2-6; D may be TRBD1 (6 bases). This sequence originates from a human donor in a cohort sampled during active COVID-19. The sequenced material came from peripheral blood. The CDR3 DNA is TGTGCCAGCAGTTTAGGGGGCACTGGGGCCAACGTCCTGACTTTC. Translation gives CASSLGGTGANVLTF. Filled out from reference TRBV28 and TRBJ2-6, the complete variable domain reads DVKVTQSSRYLVKRTGEKVFLECVQDMDHENMFWYRQDPGLGLRLIYFSYDVKMKEKGDIPEGYSVSREKKERFSLILESASTNQTSMYLCASSLGGTGANVLTFGAGSRLTVL.